The 5 T cell receptor beta chains listed next were all sequenced from one sample in a study of blood T cells in healthy people across ages. With a J-beta primer mix and a sample-barcoded 5' primer, a second PCR ran 7 to 11 cycles. Each CDR3 protein gets one entry after TCRdb re-called the 5' RACE reads with MiXCR. The table lists approximately 900,000 distinct CDR3 sequences, about 27% of them singletons, with 10% in the top ten. The sample also formed part of further work on T cells of mothers and their children.

The sample comprised blood. The receptors were sampled from a woman aged 40 to 49 in good health.

A remark on this clonotype: Germline is not matched at one junction end, which may reflect a read error. The V gene is TRBV20-1, the J gene TRBJ1-2, with unresolved D. This CDR3 is 15 amino acids long. The germline V gene has CDR1 DFQATT and CDR2 SNEGSKA (reference sequence). The CDR3 is CSARGAEALNYSYTF. CDR3 in DNA: TGCAGTGCTAGAGGGGCAGAGGCTCTAAACTATAGCTACACCTTC.

This clonotype was seen more than once but under ten times. One base away lies a much larger clone, so this may be a sequencing read error. This chain links TRBV27 with TRBJ2-7; 9 bases fit TRBD1. Trimming removed 6 bases from V and 3 bases from J; junction bases left unmatched: 9. The CDR3 is made up of 15 amino acids. Germline V lookup: CDR1 MNHEY, CDR2 SMNVEV (reference sequence). The DNA of the CDR3 is TGTGCCAGCAGCCGGATGTCGGGACAGGGCTACGAGCAGTACTTC. Translation: CASSRMSGQGYEQYF.

In the case of this clonotype: Since a much larger clone is just one base distant, this may be a read error. The chain combines TRBV7-9 with TRBJ2-7; D may be TRBD2 (5 bases). The CDR3 consists of 13 residues. Germline CDR1 SEHNR, CDR2 FQNEAQ (reference sequence). Trimming removed 1 base from V and 3 bases from J, with 7 bases in between. The CDR3 sequence: CASSLVEGYEQYF. The CDR3 DNA is TGTGCCAGCAGCTTAGTTGAGGGCTACGAGCAGTACTTC.

The chain combines TRBV7-2 with TRBJ2-7, with 7 bases identical to TRBD2. J lost 6 bases, V lost 3 bases, and 11 bases had no gene match. The germline gives CDR1 SGHTA, CDR2 FQGNSA. The CDR3 loop spans 15 amino acids. In DNA form, the CDR3 reads TGTGCCAGCAGCTTTACGGCGGGGGAAGTCTGCGAGCAGTACTTC. Translation gives CASSFTAGEVCEQYF.

Remarks on this clonotype: A much larger clonotype is one base distant, so this may be a read error. The chain uses TRBV6-5 and TRBJ2-1, with D tentatively TRBD1 (6 bases). The CDR3 covers 16 residues. Deletions cut 0 bases from V and 8 bases from J, with 17 bases between. Germline lookup yields CDR1 MNHEY and CDR2 SVGAGI. The DNA for the CDR3 is TGTGCCAGCAGTTACTCGGGGGCTACGAACGGCTATGAGCAGTTCTTC. Protein product: CASSYSGATNGYEQFF.